This TCR beta chain stems from a study of control samples from healthy donors and cancer patients. This clone has just one count. This table comes from immunoSEQ multiplex PCR, and its TCRdb copy is limited to in-frame clones, with some not included. This sample carries tens of thousands of clones, about 88% of them seen once, and the ten largest clones take more than 5.5%. V was clipped by 1 base and J by 5 bases, with 5 bases between them. Germline assignment: CDR1 LGHNA and CDR2 YNFKEQ. This CDR3 spans 13 amino acids. Source material: blood. This rearrangement joins TRBV4-2 to TRBJ2-2, with D unresolved. This TCR was recovered from a woman aged 45-60 years in good health. CDR3 amino acids: CASSQGGTGELFF. The CDR3 nucleotides read TGTGCCAGCAGCCAAGGTGGGACCGGGGAGCTGTTTTTT.